The text below deals with one T cell receptor (beta chain). The antigen is unknown. The data were taken from a study of monozygotic twins with inflammatory bowel disease. Skipping T cell sorting, the study isolated total RNA directly from whole blood. It was about 4,000 ng of total RNA that each TCR library used. Nested PCRs of approximately 17 and 9 cycles, two in total, were run on TCRalpha and TCRbeta cDNA. TCRdb re-called the 5' RACE reads and gives one entry per CDR3 protein, without DNA. The sample has about 210,000 distinct CDR3 sequences. Whole-study findings and limits: Healthy co-twins, by inverse Simpson, had higher TCRbeta diversity than their siblings with IBD.

Input material: blood. This clonotype was obtained from a human donor with ulcerative colitis or Crohn's disease, or a healthy co-twin of an affected twin (not recorded which).

The CDR3 loop reads CASSQGAHSGSRGEQYF. The chain couples TRBV4-1 to TRBJ2-7; the TRBD2 assignment by TCRdb is unverifiable without DNA. Germline assignment: CDR1 MGHRA and CDR2 YSYEKL. CDR3 size: 17 residues.